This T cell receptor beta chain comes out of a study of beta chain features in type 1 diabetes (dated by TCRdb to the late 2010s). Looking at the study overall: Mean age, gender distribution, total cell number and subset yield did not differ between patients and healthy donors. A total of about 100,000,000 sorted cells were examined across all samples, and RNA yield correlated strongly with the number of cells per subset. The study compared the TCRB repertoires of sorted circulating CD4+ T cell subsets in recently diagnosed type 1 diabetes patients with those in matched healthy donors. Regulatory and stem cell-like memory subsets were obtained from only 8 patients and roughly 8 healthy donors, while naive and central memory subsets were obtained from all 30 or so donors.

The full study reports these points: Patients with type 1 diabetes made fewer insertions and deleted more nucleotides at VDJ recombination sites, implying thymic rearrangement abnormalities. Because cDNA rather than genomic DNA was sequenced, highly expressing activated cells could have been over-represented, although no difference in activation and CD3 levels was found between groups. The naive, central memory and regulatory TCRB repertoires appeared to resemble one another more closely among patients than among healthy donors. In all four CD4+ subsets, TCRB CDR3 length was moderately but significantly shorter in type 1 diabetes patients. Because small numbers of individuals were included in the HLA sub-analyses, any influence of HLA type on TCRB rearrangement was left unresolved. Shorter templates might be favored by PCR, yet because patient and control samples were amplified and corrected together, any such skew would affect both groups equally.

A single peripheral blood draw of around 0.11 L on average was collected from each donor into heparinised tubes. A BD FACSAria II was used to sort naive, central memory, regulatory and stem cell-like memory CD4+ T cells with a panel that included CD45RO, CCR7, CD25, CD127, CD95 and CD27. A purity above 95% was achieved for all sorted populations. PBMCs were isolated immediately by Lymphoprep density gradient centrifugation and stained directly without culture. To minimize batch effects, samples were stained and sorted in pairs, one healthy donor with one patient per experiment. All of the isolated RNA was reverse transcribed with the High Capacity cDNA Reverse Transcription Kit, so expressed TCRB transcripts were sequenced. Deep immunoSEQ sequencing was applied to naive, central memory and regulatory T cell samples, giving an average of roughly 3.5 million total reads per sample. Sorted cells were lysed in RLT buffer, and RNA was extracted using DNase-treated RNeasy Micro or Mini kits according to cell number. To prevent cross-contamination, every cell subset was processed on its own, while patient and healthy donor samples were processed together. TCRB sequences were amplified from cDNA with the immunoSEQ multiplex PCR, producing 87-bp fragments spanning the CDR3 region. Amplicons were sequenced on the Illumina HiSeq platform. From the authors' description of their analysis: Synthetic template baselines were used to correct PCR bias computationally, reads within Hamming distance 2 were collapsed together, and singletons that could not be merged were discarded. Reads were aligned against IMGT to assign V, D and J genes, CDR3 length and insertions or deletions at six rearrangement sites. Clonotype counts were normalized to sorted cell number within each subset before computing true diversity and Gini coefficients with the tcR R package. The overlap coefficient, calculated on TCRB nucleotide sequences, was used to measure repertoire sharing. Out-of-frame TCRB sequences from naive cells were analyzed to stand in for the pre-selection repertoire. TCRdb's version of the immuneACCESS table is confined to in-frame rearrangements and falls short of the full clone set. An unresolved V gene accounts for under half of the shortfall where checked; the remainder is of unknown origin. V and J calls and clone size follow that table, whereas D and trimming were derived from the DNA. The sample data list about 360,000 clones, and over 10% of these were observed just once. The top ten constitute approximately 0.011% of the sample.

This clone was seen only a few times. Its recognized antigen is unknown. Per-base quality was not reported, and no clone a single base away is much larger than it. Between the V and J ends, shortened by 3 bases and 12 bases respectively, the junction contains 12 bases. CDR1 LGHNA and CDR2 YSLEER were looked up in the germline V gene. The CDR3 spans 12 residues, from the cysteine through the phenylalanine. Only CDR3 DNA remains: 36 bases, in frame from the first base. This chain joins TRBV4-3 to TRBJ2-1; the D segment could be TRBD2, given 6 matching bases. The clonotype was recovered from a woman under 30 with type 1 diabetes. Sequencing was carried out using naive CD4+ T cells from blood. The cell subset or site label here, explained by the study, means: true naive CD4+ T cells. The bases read TGCGCCAGCAGCCACCGGAGGGGAGTGCAGTTCTTC. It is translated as CASSHRRGVQFF.